This T cell receptor (beta chain) is from a study of T cells in Graves' hyperthyroidism and ophthalmopathy. Overall study findings and caveats: Model output signaled ophthalmopathy a median 6.5 months ahead of onset.

The PBMCs were sourced from fresh peripheral blood (approximately 9.6 ml). On this clonotype itself: The antigen is not known.

Researchers amplified the TCR beta CDR3 regions from RNA transcripts. The HTBI primer set was used in a first-round RT-PCR of the TCR CDR3. From the multiplex PCR reads, TCRdb called clonotypes with MiXCR, one entry per CDR3 protein. The data show hundreds of thousands of distinct CDR3 sequences, about 38% seen once. CDR3 length equals 17 residues. V was cut by 5 bases and J by 2 bases, with 21 bases left in between. The germline gives CDR1 SEHNR, CDR2 FQNEAQ (reference sequence). The chain joins TRBV7-9 to TRBJ2-5; no reliable D call. The sequenced sample consisted of blood. The sequence was collected from a man aged 18 to 29 with Graves' hyperthyroidism. CDR3 bases: TGTGCCAGCAGCCCGCCCCTTCTGGGCCTGGGGCAAGAGACCCAGTACTTC. The encoded protein is CASSPPLLGLGQETQYF.